This TCR beta chain came from a study of control samples from healthy donors and cancer patients. Assay used: immunoSEQ multiplex PCR; TCRdb lists only in-frame clones, some missing. The data show roughly 99,000 clones, more than 75% seen once. The CDR3 consists of 14 residues. Germline CDR1 reads SGHVS; CDR2 reads FQNEAQ. V trimming: 5 bases; J trimming: 3 bases; junction bases outside the gene matches: 4. This clonotype was sampled from a man in his sixties in good health. The chain employs TRBV7-8 and TRBJ1-5; 7 bases match TRBD1. The sequenced material came from blood. CDR3 protein: CASSQTGFNQPQHF. DNA for the CDR3: TGTGCCAGCAGCCAGACAGGGTTCAATCAGCCCCAGCATTTT.